Below, 6 T cell receptor beta chains from the same sample are listed, as sequenced in a study of T cells in Graves' hyperthyroidism and ophthalmopathy. RNA transcripts gave rise to amplified TCR beta CDR3 regions. The HTBI primer set was used in a first-round RT-PCR of the TCR CDR3. MiXCR, applied by TCRdb to the multiplex PCR reads, yields one record per CDR3 protein. Counted here are approximately 710,000 distinct CDR3 sequences, 15% to 20% occurring once; the ten biggest clones make up about 16%. Sequenced: blood. Receptors were obtained from a man aged 45 to 65 with Graves' hyperthyroidism.

This clonotype was recorded many times. V gene TRBV2 combines with J gene TRBJ2-7; the match to TRBD1 covers 8 bases. The CDR3 sequence is 15 residues long. CDR1 and CDR2 (germline): SNHLY, FYNNEI. Trimming cost V 6 bases and J 5 bases; bases outside gene matches: 12. The CDR3 bases are TGTGCCAGCAGGGACCCGGGACAGGTGGGCGACGAGCAGTACTTC. Encoded protein: CASRDPGQVGDEQYF.

This clonotype was detected ten times or more. The genes are TRBV12-3 or TRBV12-4 and TRBJ2-7; D unclear. V was cut by 6 bases and J by 1 base, with 10 bases left in between. This CDR3 spans 13 amino acids. The DNA of the CDR3 is TGTGCCAGCAGAGGTGGAGCTTCCTACGAGCAGTACTTC. Amino acid sequence: CASRGGASYEQYF.

This clonotype was observed at least ten times. V gene TRBV27 combines with J gene TRBJ1-6, with TRBD1 identical over 9 bases. Germline values: CDR1 MNHEY, CDR2 SMNVEV (reference sequence). This CDR3 contains 15 residues. With 6 bases clipped from V and 4 bases from J, the junction kept 4 bases outside the gene matches. CDR3 loop: CASRQGAQYNSPLHF. Here the CDR3 DNA reads TGTGCCAGCAGACAGGGGGCGCAGTATAATTCACCCCTCCACTTT.

The V call is TRBV7-9, the J call TRBJ2-3; the D gene is possibly TRBD1 (6 bases). V dropped 10 bases and J dropped 4 bases, with 15 bases sitting between them. Germline values: CDR1 SEHNR, CDR2 FQNEAQ (reference sequence). This CDR3 spans 13 amino acids. CDR3 in DNA: TGTGCCACCCAGGGGTTATGGGCAGATACGCAGTATTTT. Protein: CATQGLWADTQYF.

The sample holds many counts of this clonotype. The genes are TRBV13 and TRBJ2-3; 11 bases fit TRBD2. Trimming cost V 6 bases and J 1 base; bases outside gene matches: 3. The CDR3 spans 15 residues. Germline loops: CDR1 PRHDT, CDR2 FYEKMQ (reference sequence). The DNA of the CDR3 is TGTGCCAGCAGTCAACTAGCGGGAGGCACAGATACGCAGTATTTT. This translates into CASSQLAGGTDTQYF.

This clonotype showed up many times. The rearrangement joins TRBV2 to TRBJ2-4; D unresolved. The CDR3 has 14 amino acids. The ends were cut back, 3 bases at V and 6 bases at J, with 12 bases in the middle. Per germline, CDR1 SNHLY and CDR2 FYNNEI. Here the CDR3 DNA reads TGTGCCAGCAGTGAGAGTAGACCTTTAAACATTCAGTACTTC. Protein sequence: CASSESRPLNIQYF.